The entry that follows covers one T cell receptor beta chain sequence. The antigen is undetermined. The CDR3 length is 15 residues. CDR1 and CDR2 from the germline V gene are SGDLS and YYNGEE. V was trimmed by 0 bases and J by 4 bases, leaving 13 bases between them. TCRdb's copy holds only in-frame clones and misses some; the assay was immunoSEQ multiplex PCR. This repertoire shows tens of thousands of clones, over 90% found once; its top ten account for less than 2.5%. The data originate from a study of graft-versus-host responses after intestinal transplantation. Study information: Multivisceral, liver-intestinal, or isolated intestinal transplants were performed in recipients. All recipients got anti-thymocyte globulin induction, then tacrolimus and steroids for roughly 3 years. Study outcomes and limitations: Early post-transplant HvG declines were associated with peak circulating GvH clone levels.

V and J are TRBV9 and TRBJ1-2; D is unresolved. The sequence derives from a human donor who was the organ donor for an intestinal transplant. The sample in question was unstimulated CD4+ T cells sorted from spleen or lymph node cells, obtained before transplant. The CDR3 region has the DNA TGTGCCAGCAGCGTAGGAGGTAGGGCTGCCTATGGCTACACCTTC. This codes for CASSVGGRAAYGYTF.